A single sample gave rise to the 6 T cell receptor beta chains below, sequenced in a study of T-cell memory formation after mild COVID-19. One entry per CDR3 protein results from TCRdb running MiXCR on the 5' RACE reads. The table has around 200,000 distinct CDR3 sequences, around 26% seen once. Sequences were obtained from PBMCs or a T cell subset sorted from them (not recorded which). The receptors were gathered from an adult woman who had mild COVID-19 (a few samples of this study predate the infection). Cell type and time point are not known.

CDR3 residues: CSARFPGEETQYF. DNA for the CDR3: TGCAGTGCTAGATTCCCGGGAGAGGAGACCCAGTACTTC. The rearrangement links TRBV20-1 to TRBJ2-5; tentatively, D is TRBD2 (6 bases). Looked up from germline, CDR1 is DFQATT and CDR2 is SNEGSKA (reference sequence). The CDR3 is made up of 13 amino acids. With 2 bases removed from V and 5 bases from J, the gap between germline ends came to 12 bases.

J is TRBJ2-3 and V is TRBV30, with D tentatively TRBD1 (6 bases). The CDR3 length is 17 residues. Germline assignment: CDR1 GTSNPN and CDR2 SVGIG (reference sequence). V shed 0 bases and J shed 1 base, with 17 bases lying between them. CDR3 DNA: TGTGCCTGGAGTGTACTCAGGGGCCCTGGGGGCACAGATACGCAGTATTTT. Residues: CAWSVLRGPGGTDTQYF.

The table lists this clonotype with a few counts. The chain uses TRBV12-3 or TRBV12-4 and TRBJ2-3; possibly TRBD1 for D (5 bases). This CDR3 has 15 amino acids. V dropped 10 bases and J dropped 4 bases, with 21 bases sitting between them. This chain's CDR3 is CATRQSGKGSDTQYF. The CDR3 DNA sequence: TGTGCCACCCGACAGAGTGGTAAAGGCTCAGATACGCAGTATTTT.

V gene TRBV6-5 combines with J gene TRBJ1-1; D unclear. The CDR3 is 14 amino acids. V was cut by 3 bases and J by 0 bases, with 8 bases left in between. The V gene's germline CDR1 is MNHEY and CDR2 SVGAGI. DNA of the CDR3: TGTGCCAGCAGTTATGGACGGATGAACACTGAAGCTTTCTTT. It translates to CASSYGRMNTEAFF.

The chain joins TRBV7-2 to TRBJ2-2, with TRBD2 matching 12 bases. Per germline, CDR1 SGHTA and CDR2 FQGNSA. The CDR3 consists of 18 residues. Unmatched junction bases numbered 5, after V lost 3 bases and J lost 0 bases. The CDR3 DNA is TGTGCCAGCAGCTTTCCTAGGACTAGCGGGACGAACACCGGGGAGCTGTTTTTT. Translated, it gives CASSFPRTSGTNTGELFF.

The J gene is TRBJ2-3, the V gene TRBV7-9; 7 positions agree with TRBD2. The V gene end was trimmed by 5 bases and the J gene end by 5 bases; junction bases not matched to a gene: 13. The CDR3 loop spans 16 amino acids. In germline, CDR1 is SEHNR, CDR2 FQNEAQ (reference sequence). As DNA, the CDR3 is TGTGCCAGCAGCCACCGACTAGCTCTCGGTCTAGATACGCAGTATTTT. Protein sequence: CASSHRLALGLDTQYF.